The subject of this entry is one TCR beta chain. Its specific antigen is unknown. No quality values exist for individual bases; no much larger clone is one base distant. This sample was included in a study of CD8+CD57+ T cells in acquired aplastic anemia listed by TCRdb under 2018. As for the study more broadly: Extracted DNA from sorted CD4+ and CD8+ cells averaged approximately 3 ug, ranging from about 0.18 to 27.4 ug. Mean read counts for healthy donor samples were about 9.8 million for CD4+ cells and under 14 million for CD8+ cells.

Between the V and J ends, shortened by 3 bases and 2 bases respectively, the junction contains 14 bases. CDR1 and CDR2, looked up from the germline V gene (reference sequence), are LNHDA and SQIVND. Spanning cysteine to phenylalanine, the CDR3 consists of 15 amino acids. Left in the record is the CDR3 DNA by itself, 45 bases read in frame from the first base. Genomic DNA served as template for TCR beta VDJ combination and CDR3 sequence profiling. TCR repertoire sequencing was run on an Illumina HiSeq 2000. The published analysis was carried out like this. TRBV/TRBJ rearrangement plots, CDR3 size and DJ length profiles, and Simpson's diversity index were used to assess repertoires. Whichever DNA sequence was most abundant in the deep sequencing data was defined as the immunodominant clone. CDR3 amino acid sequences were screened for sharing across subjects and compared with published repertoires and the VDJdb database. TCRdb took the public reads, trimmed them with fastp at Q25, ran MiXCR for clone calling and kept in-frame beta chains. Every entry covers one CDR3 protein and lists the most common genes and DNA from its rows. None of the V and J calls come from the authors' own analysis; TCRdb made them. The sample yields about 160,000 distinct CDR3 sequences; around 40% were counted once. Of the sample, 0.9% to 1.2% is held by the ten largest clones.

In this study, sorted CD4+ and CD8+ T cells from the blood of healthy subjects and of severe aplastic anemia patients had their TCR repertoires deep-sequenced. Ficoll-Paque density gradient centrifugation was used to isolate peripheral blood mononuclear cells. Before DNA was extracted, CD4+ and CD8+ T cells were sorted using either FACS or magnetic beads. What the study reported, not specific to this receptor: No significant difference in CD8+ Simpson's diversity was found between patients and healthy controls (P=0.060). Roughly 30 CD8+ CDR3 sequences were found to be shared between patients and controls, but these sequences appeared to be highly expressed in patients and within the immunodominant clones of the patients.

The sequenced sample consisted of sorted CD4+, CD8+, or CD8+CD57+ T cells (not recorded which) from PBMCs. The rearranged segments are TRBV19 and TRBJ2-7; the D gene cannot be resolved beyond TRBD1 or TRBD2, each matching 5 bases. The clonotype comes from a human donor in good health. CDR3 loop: CASSIGDAAAYEQYF. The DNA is TGTGCCAGTAGTATCGGGGACGCCGCAGCCTACGAGCAGTACTTC. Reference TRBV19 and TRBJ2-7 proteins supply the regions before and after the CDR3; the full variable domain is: DGGITQSPKYLFRKEGQNVTLSCEQNLNHDAMYWYRQDPGQGLRLIYYSQIVNDFQKGDIAEGYSVSREKKESFPLTVTSAQKNPTAFYLCASSIGDAAAYEQYFGPGTRLTVT.